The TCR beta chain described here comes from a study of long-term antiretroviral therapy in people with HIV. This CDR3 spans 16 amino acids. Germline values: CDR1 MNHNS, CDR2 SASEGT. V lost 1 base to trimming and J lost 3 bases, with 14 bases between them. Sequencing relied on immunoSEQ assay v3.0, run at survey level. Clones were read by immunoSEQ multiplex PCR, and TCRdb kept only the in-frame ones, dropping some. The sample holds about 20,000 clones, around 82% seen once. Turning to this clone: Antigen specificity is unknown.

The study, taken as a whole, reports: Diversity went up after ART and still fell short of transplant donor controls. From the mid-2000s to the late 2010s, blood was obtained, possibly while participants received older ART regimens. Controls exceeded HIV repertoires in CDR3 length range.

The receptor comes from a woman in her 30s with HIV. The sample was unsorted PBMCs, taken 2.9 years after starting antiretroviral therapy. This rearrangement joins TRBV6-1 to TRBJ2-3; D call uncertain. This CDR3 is CASSEGAALGTDTQYF. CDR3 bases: TGTGCCAGCAGTGAAGGAGCCGCCCTAGGAACAGATACGCAGTATTTT.